Listed here are 28 T cell receptor beta chains from one sample, sequenced in a study of blood T cell repertoires in COVID-19. The data were produced by immunoSEQ multiplex PCR, yet TCRdb's version contains in-frame clones alone and is incomplete. Of hundreds of thousands of clones listed, about 82% are singletons. The sample taken for sequencing was peripheral blood. Receptor source: a woman in her forties or fifties with active or convalescent COVID-19.

The chain couples TRBV28 to TRBJ1-6, with D maybe TRBD1 (6 bases). V was clipped by 2 bases and J by 4 bases, with 15 bases between them. CDR1 and CDR2 from the germline V gene are MDHEN and SYDVKM. The CDR3 contains 17 residues. CDR3 in amino acids: CASSLLSGTIYNSPLHF. The CDR3 nucleotides are TGTGCCAGCAGTTTACTTTCCGGGACAATTTATAATTCACCCCTCCACTTT.

This rearrangement joins TRBV5-4 to TRBJ1-4; 8 bases fit TRBD1. From germline, CDR1 is SGHNT and CDR2 YYREEE (reference sequence). The CDR3 runs to 14 residues. Losses at the gene ends were 4 bases for V and 8 bases for J; bases not matched to a gene: 7. The CDR3, as DNA: TGTGCCAGCAGCCTACAGGGGGTAGGGGAAAAACTGTTTTTT. Translating gives CASSLQGVGEKLFF.

This clone has more than one count but fewer than ten. The chain is built from TRBV5-4 and TRBJ2-7; tentatively, D is TRBD2 (5 bases). The germline gives CDR1 SGHNT, CDR2 YYREEE (reference sequence). CDR3 length: 16 residues. V lost 4 bases and J lost 3, with 20 bases in between. Here the CDR3 reads CASSQGLGIGDYEQYF. The CDR3 nucleotides are TGTGCCAGCAGCCAAGGACTCGGAATCGGGGACTACGAGCAGTACTTC.

This clone showed up just a few times. The chain joins TRBV28 to TRBJ1-2, with D tentatively TRBD1 (6 bases). The ends were cut back, 2 bases at V and 3 bases at J, with 7 bases in the middle. The CDR3 is made up of 13 amino acids. From germline, CDR1 is MDHEN and CDR2 SYDVKM. CDR3 DNA: TGTGCCAGCAGTTTACGGACAGACTATGGCTACACCTTC. It codes for CASSLRTDYGYTF.

This chain connects TRBV5-6 to TRBJ1-1; D is unclear. The CDR3 runs to 12 residues. Trimming stripped 7 bases from V and 2 bases from J, with 9 bases between. CDR1 SGHDT and CDR2 YYEEEE come from the germline V gene. CDR3 DNA sequence: TGTGCCAGCGGGTCGGGAAACACTGAAGCTTTCTTT. As protein: CASGSGNTEAFF.

The chain uses TRBV2 and TRBJ2-7, with D possibly being TRBD1 (6 bases). Trimming removed 6 bases at V and 3 bases at J, with 15 bases between. The length of the CDR3 is 14 residues. The germline CDR1 and CDR2 sequences are SNHLY and FYNNEI. CDR3 bases: TGTGCCAGCAGGCGGCCGAGGGGGTACTACGAGCAGTACTTC. Encoded protein: CASRRPRGYYEQYF.

The chain links TRBV5-5 to TRBJ2-1; 12 bases agree with TRBD2. Germline lookup yields CDR1 SGHKS and CDR2 YYEKEE (reference sequence). Losses at the gene ends were 4 bases for V and 8 bases for J; bases not matched to a gene: 16. CDR3 size: 18 residues. The CDR3 spells CASSHPVLRLAGEDEQFF. In DNA, the CDR3 is TGTGCCAGCAGCCACCCTGTACTAAGACTAGCGGGAGAGGATGAGCAGTTCTTC.

The chain is built from TRBV4-1 and TRBJ2-1; 12 bases are a match to TRBD2. This CDR3 contains 20 residues. V trimming: 4 bases; J trimming: 6 bases; junction bases outside the gene matches: 19. Germline CDR1 MGHRA, CDR2 YSYEKL. The CDR3 loop reads CASSRAPGLAGKRIFNEQFF. The DNA of the CDR3 is TGCGCCAGCAGCCGAGCCCCGGGACTAGCGGGCAAAAGGATCTTCAATGAGCAGTTCTTC.

The chain employs TRBV27 and TRBJ1-5; the D is unclear. Trimming removed 6 bases from V and 1 base from J, with 22 bases in between. The CDR3 consists of 18 residues. CDR1 and CDR2 (germline): MNHEY, SMNVEV (reference sequence). DNA for the CDR3: TGTGCCAGCAGCCGTTCGGCAGTTGGATCGGGAAGCAATCAGCCCCAGCATTTT. Amino acids: CASSRSAVGSGSNQPQHF.

V gene TRBV4-2 combines with J gene TRBJ2-3; D gene ambiguous. Germline CDR1 is LGHNA and CDR2 is YNFKEQ. The CDR3 has 15 residues. Trimming left V 5 bases short and J 2 bases short, with 14 bases between. The CDR3 nucleotides read TGTGCCAGCAGCTTGACGCGACTCAACACAGATACGCAGTATTTT. It yields the protein CASSLTRLNTDTQYF.

The chain links TRBV5-1 to TRBJ2-7; the match to TRBD1 covers 7 bases. J gave up 1 base and V 0 bases, and 4 bases lay outside the gene matches. Germline assignment: CDR1 SGHRS and CDR2 YFSETQ. The CDR3 is 15 amino acids. The CDR3 bases are TGCGCCAGCAGCTTGGTAGGGGGCCGGTCCTACGAGCAGTACTTC. Translation gives CASSLVGGRSYEQYF.

This clone was seen only once. The chain links TRBV27 to TRBJ2-1, with 10 bases fitting TRBD2. V was clipped by 5 bases and J by 5 bases; unmatched bases: 6. Germline V gene data show CDR1 as MNHEY and CDR2 as SMNVEV (reference sequence). The CDR3 is made up of 15 amino acids. In nucleotides, the CDR3 is TGTGCCAGCAGTATACTAGCGGGAATGGACAATGAGCAGTTCTTC. Protein: CASSILAGMDNEQFF.

The chain recombines TRBV18 with TRBJ1-1; D not resolved. Germline CDR1 and CDR2: KGHSH and LQKENI. This CDR3 has 13 amino acids. V gave up 3 bases and J gave up 1 base, with 6 bases separating them. The CDR3 DNA reads TGTGCCAGCTCACCCACAGCGAACACTGAAGCTTTCTTT. It encodes CASSPTANTEAFF.

This sequence joins TRBV2 and TRBJ1-4; 7 positions agree with TRBD1. The V gene end was trimmed by 4 bases and the J gene end by 4 bases; junction bases not matched to a gene: 3. CDR1 SNHLY and CDR2 FYNNEI come from the germline V gene. There are 14 residues in the CDR3. CDR3 sequence reads: CASSGGTVNEKLFF. The CDR3 nucleotides are TGTGCCAGCAGTGGAGGGACAGTTAATGAAAAACTGTTTTTT.

The J gene is TRBJ2-3, the V gene TRBV5-1, with a possible D match to TRBD2 (5 bases). CDR3 size: 14 residues. V was cut by 4 bases and J by 1 base, with 10 bases left in between. The germline gives CDR1 SGHRS, CDR2 YFSETQ. CDR3 amino acids: CASSDGLGTDTQYF. The CDR3 nucleotides are TGCGCCAGCAGCGACGGACTGGGCACAGATACGCAGTATTTT.

The J gene is TRBJ2-2, the V gene TRBV5-6, with 9 bases matching TRBD1. Trimming cost V 2 bases and J 3 bases; bases outside gene matches: 5. This CDR3 is built from 16 residues. CDR1 is SGHDT, CDR2 YYEEEE, per germline. CDR3 sequence: CASSFGDRVYTGELFF. The CDR3 DNA reads TGTGCCAGCAGCTTCGGGGACAGGGTGTACACCGGGGAGCTGTTTTTT.

The chain combines TRBV5-1 with TRBJ1-2, with a weak D call TRBD1 (6 bases). The V gene lost 0 bases and the J gene lost 6 bases, with 18 bases spanning the gap. There are 16 residues in the CDR3. The germline V gene has CDR1 SGHRS and CDR2 YFSETQ. The CDR3 region has the DNA TGCGCCAGCAGCTTGGGTCAGCGGGGGGCAATGGATGGCTACACCTTC. Its protein product is CASSLGQRGAMDGYTF.

There are many counts of this clone. The rearrangement uses TRBV2 and TRBJ2-6, with unresolved D. The CDR3 covers 15 residues. From germline, CDR1 is SNHLY and CDR2 FYNNEI. Trimming took off 4 bases at V and 2 bases at J, with 9 bases between the two ends. CDR3 residues: CASSAEAAGANVLTF. DNA of the CDR3: TGTGCCAGCAGTGCCGAGGCGGCTGGGGCCAACGTCCTGACTTTC.

The chain is built from TRBV10-3 and TRBJ1-3; D not certain. Trimming pared 2 bases from V and 0 bases from J, leaving 5 bases between. This CDR3 comprises 14 residues. The germline V gene has CDR1 ENHRY and CDR2 SYGVKD. This chain's CDR3 is CAISEEGSGNTIYF. DNA for the CDR3: TGTGCCATCAGTGAGGAGGGCTCTGGAAACACCATATATTTT.

The CDR3 is CASSHSHSSGNEQFF. In nucleotides, the CDR3 is TGTGCCAGCAGTCACTCTCATTCGTCGGGGAATGAGCAGTTCTTC. This chain links TRBV28 with TRBJ2-1, with TRBD2 as a possible D gene (5 bases). Germline CDR1 reads MDHEN; CDR2 reads SYDVKM. V was clipped by 5 bases and J by 7 bases, with 18 bases between them. There are 15 residues in the CDR3.

The chain combines TRBV9 with TRBJ2-1; TRBD2 matches at 10 bases. With 0 bases clipped from V and 8 bases from J, the junction kept 2 bases outside the gene matches. Germline V CDR1 and CDR2: SGDLS, YYNGEE. The CDR3 consists of 14 residues. The CDR3 DNA is TGTGCCAGCAGCGTAGAAAGCGGGAGGGATGAGCAGTTCTTC. Translation gives CASSVESGRDEQFF.

Worth noting for this clone: Within the sample, other DNA sequences also encode this same CDR3. The chain employs TRBV19 and TRBJ2-3, with D tentatively TRBD2 (5 bases). Germline V gene sequence: CDR1 LNHDA, CDR2 SQIVND (reference sequence). Trimming left V 3 bases short and J 5 bases short, with 12 bases between. This CDR3 spans 14 amino acids. In DNA, the CDR3 is TGTGCCAGTAGTATGGGTCGGGGAAGAGATACGCAGTATTTT. Protein sequence: CASSMGRGRDTQYF. The full variable domain, its missing parts supplied by reference TRBV19 and TRBJ2-3, is DGGITQSPKYLFRKEGQNVTLSCEQNLNHDAMYWYRQDPGQGLRLIYYSQIVNDFQKGDIAEGYSVSREKKESFPLTVTSAQKNPTAFYLCASSMGRGRDTQYFGPGTRLTVL.

The CDR3 DNA reads TGTGCCAGCAGCCTGGCAGGGCTGGGCACTGAAGCTTTCTTT. Protein product: CASSLAGLGTEAFF. The V call is TRBV9, the J call TRBJ1-1; tentatively, D is TRBD1 (5 bases). The length of the CDR3 is 14 residues. CDR1 is SGDLS and CDR2 is YYNGEE in the germline V gene. The V end lost 4 bases, the J end lost 4 bases, and 14 bases lay between the germline ends.

V usage is TRBV6-5 and J usage is TRBJ2-7; 9 bases align to TRBD2. The CDR3 consists of 14 residues. Germline V lookup: CDR1 MNHEY, CDR2 SVGAGI. The V gene end was trimmed by 8 bases and the J gene end by 4 bases; junction bases not matched to a gene: 9. CDR3 DNA: TGTGCCAGCTCGACTAGCGGCAGGGGTTACGAGCAGTACTTC. Residues: CASSTSGRGYEQYF.

The chain couples TRBV7-6 to TRBJ1-3; D not resolved. CDR1 and CDR2 (germline): SGHVS, FNYEAQ. The CDR3 sequence is 19 residues long. Trimming shortened V by 0 bases and J by 0 bases, and 18 bases separated the two germline ends. CDR3 sequence reads: CASSLASVEGLHSGNTIYF. The CDR3 coding sequence is TGTGCCAGCAGCTTAGCGTCAGTGGAGGGTCTCCACTCTGGAAACACCATATATTTT. Full variable domain (rest looked up from reference TRBV7-6 and TRBJ1-3): GAGVSQSPRYKVTKRGQDVALRCDPISGHVSLYWYRQALGQGPEFLTYFNYEAQQDKSGLPNDRFSAERPEGSISTLTIQRTEQRDSAMYRCASSLASVEGLHSGNTIYFGEGSWLTVV.

The rearrangement joins TRBV25-1 to TRBJ1-2; 9 nucleotides agree with TRBD1. Germline V CDR1 and CDR2: MGHDK, SYGVNS. This CDR3 is 14 amino acids long. V was pared by 6 bases and J by 2 bases, with 4 bases of the junction left unmatched. In DNA form, the CDR3 reads TGTGCCAGCAGGAGGACAGGGGAGAACTATGGCTACACCTTC. This gives the protein CASRRTGENYGYTF.

The chain is built from TRBV14 and TRBJ1-2; D is unresolved. The V gene lost 4 bases and the J gene lost 0 bases, with 12 bases spanning the gap. This CDR3 is 15 amino acids long. Germline CDR1 SGHDN, CDR2 FVKESK. The chain's CDR3 is CASSPIQDTNYGYTF. The CDR3 nucleotides read TGTGCCAGCAGCCCCATACAAGATACTAACTATGGCTACACCTTC.

The genes are TRBV6-5 and TRBJ2-3, with D perhaps TRBD2 (5 bases). V was clipped by 6 bases and J by 0 bases, with 7 bases between them. Germline V CDR1 and CDR2: MNHEY, SVGAGI. This CDR3 spans 13 amino acids. DNA of the CDR3: TGTGCCAGCAGCCAGCGGAGCACAGATACGCAGTATTTT. This gives the protein CASSQRSTDTQYF.